This T cell receptor (beta chain) derives from a study of shared clonotypes between healthy human individuals. Overall study: The cohort had two women and a few men, ages 18 to 49.

Profiled with immunoSEQ multiplex PCR; TCRdb holds only in-frame clones, not every one. The profile shows 980,000 or so clones, less than 85% of them singletons. Trimming stripped 1 base from V and 4 bases from J, with 16 bases between. The CDR3 runs to 16 residues. The chain joins TRBV23-1 to TRBJ1-1; D gene ambiguous. TRBV23-1 counts as an open reading frame of uncertain function. The receptor's source is a man between 18 and 29 years old in good health. The sequenced material came from memory CD4+ T cells sorted from blood. Subset denoted: CD45RA-negative fraction. CDR3: CASSQCLSIHLTEAFF. In DNA, the CDR3 is TGCGCCAGCAGTCAATGTCTCTCGATCCATCTCACTGAAGCTTTCTTT.